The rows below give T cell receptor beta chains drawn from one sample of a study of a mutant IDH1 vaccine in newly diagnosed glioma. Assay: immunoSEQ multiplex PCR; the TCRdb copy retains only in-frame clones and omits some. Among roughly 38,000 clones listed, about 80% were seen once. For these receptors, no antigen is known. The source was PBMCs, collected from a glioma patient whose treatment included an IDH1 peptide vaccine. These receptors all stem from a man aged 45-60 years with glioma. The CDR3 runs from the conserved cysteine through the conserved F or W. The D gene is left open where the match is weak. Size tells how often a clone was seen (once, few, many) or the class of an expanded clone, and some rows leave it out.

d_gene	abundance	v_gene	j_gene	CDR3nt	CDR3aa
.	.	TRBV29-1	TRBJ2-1	TGCAGCGCCGAGGATGTGGGTAACCACAATGAGCAGTTCTTC	CSAEDVGNHNEQFF
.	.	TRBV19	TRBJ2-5	TGTGCCAGTAAAGGAGGGGCAATACAAGAGACCCAGTACTTC	CASKGGAIQETQYF
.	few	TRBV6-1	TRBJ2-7	TGTGCCAGTCGACACTCAGGATACGAGCAGTACTTC	CASRHSGYEQYF
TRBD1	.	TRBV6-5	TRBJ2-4	TGTGCCAGCACTAAACAGGGGGCACACATTCAGTACTTC	CASTKQGAHIQYF
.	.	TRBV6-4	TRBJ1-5	TGTGCCAGCAGTGAGGGGAGCAATCAGCCCCAGCATTTT	CASSEGSNQPQHF
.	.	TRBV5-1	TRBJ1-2	TGCGCCAGCAGCTTGGGGGGGGGCGGACATCTCTTC	CASSLGGGGHLF
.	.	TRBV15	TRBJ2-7	TGTGCCACCACCCCAAACAGGGGAGGTAACGAGCAGTACTTC	CATTPNRGGNEQYF
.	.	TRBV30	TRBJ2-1	TGTGCCTGGGGTGGAATTAGAGGAGACTACAATGAGCAGTTCTTC	CAWGGIRGDYNEQFF
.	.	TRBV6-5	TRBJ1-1	TGTGCCAGCAGTTACCACCAGGCGGGGACTGAAGCTTTCTTT	CASSYHQAGTEAFF
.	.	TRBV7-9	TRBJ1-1	TGTGCCAGCAGCTTAGTATCCGGAAAGAACACTGAAGCTTTCTTT	CASSLVSGKNTEAFF
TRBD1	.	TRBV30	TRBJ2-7	TGTGCCTGGAGTGGACAGGGGAACCACGAGCAGTACTTC	CAWSGQGNHEQYF
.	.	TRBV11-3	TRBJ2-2	TGTGCCAGCAGCTCCCGGAACCTTTCGAACACCGGGGAGCTGTTTTTT	CASSSRNLSNTGELFF
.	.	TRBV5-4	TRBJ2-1	TGTGCCAGCAGCTTTGGGGGCACCTACAATGAGCAGTTCTTC	CASSFGGTYNEQFF
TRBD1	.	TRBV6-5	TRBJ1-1	TGTGCCAGCCGCCGGGACAGGGGGCAGGACACTGAAGCTTTCTTT	CASRRDRGQDTEAFF
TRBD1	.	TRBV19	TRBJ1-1	TGTGCCAGTAGAATACAGGGGACGAACACTGAAGCTTTCTTT	CASRIQGTNTEAFF
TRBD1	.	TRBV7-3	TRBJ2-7	TGTGCCAGCAGCTTAAACAGGGGGCGCGAGCAGTACTTC	CASSLNRGREQYF